This T cell receptor (beta chain) was sequenced in a study of cytomegalovirus exposure and HLA in healthy donors (dated by TCRdb to 2015 to 2018). Context from the whole study: An earlier analysis of roughly 610 of the donors reported 250 to 300 Gb of sequence data and around 100 million unique TCR beta sequences obtained from roughly 180 million T cells. The number of typed donors differed by locus: roughly 620-640 for A, B, C, DRB1 and DQB1; approximately 520 for DQA1; 600 to 610 for DPA1; and some 470 for DPB1. To study patterns of TCR occurrence, a later analysis re-analyzed previously published TCR beta repertoires from just over 650 donors and added high-resolution HLA genotyping. The study aimed to test whether signatures of past pathogen exposure could be identified by cataloging public T cell receptors. HLA typing covered class I and class II loci at four-digit resolution. On average, roughly 240,000 unique TCR beta nucleotide sequences were sequenced per donor among a few hundred genotyped donors of the cohort, with around 19% of those sequences being non-productive. Rather than drawing on any new phenotypic data, the later analysis identified candidate immune exposures from TCR beta sequences and the way those sequences occurred across donors. Besides the first cohort of hundreds of subjects, a separate validation cohort made up of over 100 different subjects was used. High-throughput TCR immunosequencing, statistical association of individual TCRs with disease status, and machine learning were combined to predict cytomegalovirus infection status. In an earlier analysis of 587 of the donors, high-throughput TCR beta sequencing was used to judge whether each TCR beta V gene segment behaved as functional or pseudogenic. Donor age, sex, ethnicity and CMV serostatus were compiled together with the repertoire data. A later genetic analysis took genome-wide SNP genotypes for about 55% of the 666 donors and used that subset as a discovery cohort. Among the roughly 390 genotyped donors, approximately 81% belonged to the genetic ancestry cluster associated with self-reported Caucasian donors. The study profiled the T cell repertoires of more than 500 subjects by immunosequencing and related them to cytomegalovirus serostatus. Because of strong linkage in the cohort, roughly 5 DR-DQ haplotypes were treated as single units for association and clustering. An early release that covered more than 550 HLA-typed donors contained approximately 300 gigabases of sequencing data and about 84 million unique TCR sequences. Every discovery cohort repertoire had been produced on one sequencing platform. Study-level results and caveats: An association between a missense DCLRE1C variant and V-gene and J-gene trimming of TCR beta chains was found in a later genetic analysis and replicated in an independent cohort. A later analysis reported that several top co-occurrence clusters appeared linked to parvovirus B19, influenza, CMV and Epstein-Barr virus. A further reported finding was that TCR beta sequences accurately predicted the HLA-A and HLA-B alleles for most subjects in the first cohort. Broadly in line with IMGT annotations, most TCR beta V segments showed up in productive rearrangements about 87% or about 30% of the time in an earlier analysis of 587 of the donors. In vitro tests confirmed that a few of the cytomegalovirus-associated TCR beta chains recognize cytomegalovirus antigens. A later analysis found that most CMV-associated TCR beta chains appeared HLA-restricted, with HLA associations seemingly driven largely by CMV exposure. Roughly uniform sequencing depth across donors was assumed in presence/absence analyses, although this assumption may not hold. Immune exposure information for the cohort was limited to CMV serostatus. Some IMGT-functional V segments, including TRBV6-2 and TRBV6-3, could not be told apart with the 87-base-pair reads, so those segments were excluded. In a later analysis, the rate of TCR association differed among HLA loci, with DRB1 alleles having the most associated TCRs and HLA-C alleles having the fewest. Because HLA typing was unavailable for some donors at each locus, only the typed subset was used in association tests. A cluster of highly shared sequence variants was judged likely to represent a technical artifact of the sequencing pipeline. When HLA alleles, especially DR and DQ, strongly co-occurred, attributing TCR associations to individual alleles was difficult. Linkage disequilibrium might explain the correlated functional status among segregating V segments, but an unknown experimental factor could not be excluded. A later analysis found that HLA-associated TCR beta chains were more clonally expanded and had lower generation probabilities than equally common non-associated chains. A later genetic analysis reported fewer N-insertions in productive TCRs among donors in an Asian-associated ancestry cluster than the roughly 700-donor mean. While some public TCRs were present in many individuals, most TCR sequences turned up only very rarely across donors. The earlier analysis of approximately 560 of the donors excluded roughly 16 rarely observed V segments, including chromosome 9 orphons, because counts were too low. The authors suggested that the approach could potentially be generalized to other disease states and immunological phenotypes. This cohort had only TCR beta chains sequenced, and the lack of alpha or paired-chain data limited which features could be detected. The study listed 150 to 200 TCR beta chains as associated with cytomegalovirus. Cytomegalovirus status was reported to be diagnosed by the classifier with high specificity and sensitivity in both the original and validation cohorts. In a later analysis, 15,000 to 20,000 TCR beta sequences were associated with specific HLA alleles at a false discovery rate of 0.05.

As regards this clone: Which antigen it targets is not known. No quality values exist for individual bases; no much larger clone is one base distant.

The V and J ends are trimmed by 4 bases and 3 bases, leaving 13 bases between them. The germline V gene specifies SGHTA as CDR1 and FQGNSA as CDR2. The CDR3 has 15 amino acids, counting the end cysteine and phenylalanine. Just the 45-base CDR3 DNA is kept, in frame starting at base 1. The cohort consisted of approximately 690 healthy bone marrow donors. Cohort members were all nominally healthy when sampled, although unrecorded immune exposures were likely present. The donor tested CMV seronegative, placing the donor among the 352 seronegative members of the cohort. Each donor provided a peripheral blood sample, and peripheral blood mononuclear cells were used for TCR beta sequencing. The Qiagen DNeasy Blood Extraction Kit was used to extract genomic DNA from the blood cell samples. To prepare the library, the immunoSEQ multiplex PCR assay was applied. A mixture of 60 forward primers for TCR Vbeta segments and 13 reverse primers for TCR Jbeta segments was used in the multiplex PCR. A multiplex PCR assay on genomic DNA amplified the CDR3 region of rearranged TCR beta genes. The Illumina HiSeq System was used to sequence the amplified TCR beta libraries as 87-base-pair reads. Per the source publication's procedure: A later analysis counted 75 million to 100 million unique TCR beta chains across the 690 or so repertoires, and some 11 million of these chains were shared by at least two donors. Raw reads were error-corrected and collapsed into unique sequences by a nearest-neighbor algorithm in which closely related sequences were merged to remove PCR and sequencing errors. Alignment of CDR3 sequences to IMGT reference sequences was used to assign V, D and J gene segments. For a sequence to be retained, a match of at least six nucleotides to both a V gene segment and a J gene segment was required. A rearrangement counted as productive if the CDR3 had no stop codons and remained in frame with V and J, and every other rearrangement counted as non-productive. CDR3 was defined according to IMGT convention as the region running from the second conserved V-encoded cysteine to the conserved J-encoded phenylalanine. Sequences without an unambiguous match to a single V gene segment were excluded from the earlier analysis of 450 to 650 of the donors. In an earlier analysis of 587 of the donors, V segments were called functional above 56.7% productive rearrangements and were called segregating when the between-donor standard deviation exceeded 5%. To diagnose cytomegalovirus status from the catalog of TCR beta chain sequences, a statistical classification framework was built. In a later analysis, TCR nucleotide sequences were compared against IMGT/GENE-DB human TR gene sequences so that V and J genes could be assigned. In a later analysis, CDR3 sequences and most-parsimonious VDJ recombination scenarios were assigned using the TCRdist pipeline. In a later analysis, every TCR beta chain was defined by the combination of its CDR3 amino acid sequence and its V-gene family, and reads without a unique V-gene family were dropped. As a way to deal with suspected cross-contamination and a sequencing artifact, a later analysis dropped 640 or so nucleotide sequences that were highly shared and had low generation probability. A later analysis calculated a clonal expansion index for each public chain from normalized within-repertoire ranks of inferred template counts. A later analysis computed generation probabilities with a VDJ recombination model fitted to out-of-frame rearrangements, and checked the results against IGoR. A later analysis scored TCR-TCR, TCR-HLA and TCR-CMV co-occurrence with hypergeometric tests, applying a repertoire-size bias correction to TCR pairs. In a later analysis, false discovery rates were estimated by permuting HLA or CMV assignments 20 times. In a later analysis, co-occurring TCRs were grouped using DBSCAN, and TCRdist sequence similarity was added for clustering within HLA-allele-positive subsets. Repertoires with fewer than 30,000 or more than 120,000 public chains were left out of co-occurrence clustering, as were five repertoires with anomalous nucleotide sharing. In its TCRdb copy, this immuneACCESS table keeps in-frame sequences only and misses some clones. Where compared with another copy, unresolved V genes explain less than half of these, and the others have no known cause. D and trimming come from the DNA, and the V and J calls and clone size come from that table. A total of about 170,000 clones appear in this sample, 82% of them only once. Clones ranked in the top ten supply less than 2% of the sample.

The sequence links TRBV7-2 to TRBJ1-5; D gene: possibly TRBD1, on 5 matching bases. This clonotype was obtained from a male donor in good health and CMV-seronegative. What was sequenced was PBMCs. The CDR3 has the sequence CASSSPGTYNQPQHF. The sequenced DNA: TGTGCCAGCAGCTCACCCGGGACTTACAATCAGCCCCAGCATTTT.